This T cell receptor (beta chain) was documented in a study of T cells in localized non-small cell lung cancer. Repertoires were generated with immunoSEQ multiplex PCR, while TCRdb's copy carries only in-frame clones and drops some. This sample has roughly 40,000 clones, with around 87% found just once. The CDR3 spans 13 residues. V was cut by 5 bases and J by 6 bases, with 17 bases left in between. Per the germline V gene, CDR1 is GTSNPN and CDR2 is SVGIG (reference sequence). The J gene is TRBJ2-7, the V gene TRBV30, with a possible D match to TRBD1 (5 bases). The TCR comes from a man aged 18 to 49 with stage I lung adenocarcinoma. The material was peripheral blood, obtained before any cancer treatment. The CDR3 protein is CAWFRTGYSEQYF. The CDR3 DNA is TGTGCCTGGTTCAGAACAGGTTACAGCGAGCAGTACTTC.